This paragraph covers one T cell receptor beta chain sequence. What it binds is not known. CDR1 is ENHRY, CDR2 SYGVKD, per germline. Trimming took 3 bases from V and 4 from J; bases not matched to a gene: 9. This CDR3 spans 16 amino acids. These data belong to a study of cytomegalovirus exposure and HLA in healthy donors. Study-level results: The presence/absence work took it that sequencing depth was about the same across donors. A missense variant in DCLRE1C was later tied to TCR beta V- and J-gene trimming. It was likely that a cluster of highly shared sequence variants was a sequencing artifact.

PCR involved 60 Vbeta and 13 Jbeta primers. Profiling relied on immunoSEQ multiplex PCR, and the TCRdb table lists in-frame clones only, not all of them. The repertoire includes roughly 300,000 clones, about nine tenths of them detected once, and 3% to 4% sits in the top ten. Source material: PBMCs. The clonotype comes from a man in his forties or fifties in good health and CMV-seropositive. This chain connects TRBV10-3 to TRBJ2-3; 8 positions agree with TRBD2. CDR3 DNA sequence: TGTGCCATCAGTGACCATAGCGGGACAAGCGCAGATACGCAGTATTTT. Amino acid sequence: CAISDHSGTSADTQYF.